The present T cell receptor beta chain was sequenced within a study of regulatory T cells in long-lasting Graves disease. Study in general: In persistent Graves' disease, antithyroid drugs had been taken for over 5 years and TSH receptor antibodies stayed positive.

Time point: persistent/refractory GD, antithyroid drugs over 5 years with positive TRAb. The authors made the TCR library using RNA they extracted from PBMCs. Construction of the TCR beta libraries employed iRepertoire HTBI primers in conjunction with Arm-PCR of CDR3 regions. Via MiXCR, TCRdb re-called the multiplex PCR reads, giving one row per CDR3 protein. The sample lists fewer than 400,000 distinct CDR3 sequences, 20% to 25% occurring once. The CDR3 is 16 amino acids. Trimming shortened V by 6 bases and J by 5 bases, and 19 bases separated the two germline ends. Germline CDR1 LNHDA, CDR2 SQIVND (reference sequence).

V and J are TRBV19 and TRBJ2-2; D may correspond to TRBD1 or TRBD2 (6 bases each). This receptor was identified in a female donor with Graves disease. This specimen consisted of peripheral blood mononuclear cells (PBMCs), obtained when the disease was refractory, from a patient treated with antithyroid drugs. The CDR3 DNA follows: TGTGCCAGTAGGAAAACGCGGGACAAAGGGACCGGGGAGCTGTTTTTT. As protein: CASRKTRDKGTGELFF.